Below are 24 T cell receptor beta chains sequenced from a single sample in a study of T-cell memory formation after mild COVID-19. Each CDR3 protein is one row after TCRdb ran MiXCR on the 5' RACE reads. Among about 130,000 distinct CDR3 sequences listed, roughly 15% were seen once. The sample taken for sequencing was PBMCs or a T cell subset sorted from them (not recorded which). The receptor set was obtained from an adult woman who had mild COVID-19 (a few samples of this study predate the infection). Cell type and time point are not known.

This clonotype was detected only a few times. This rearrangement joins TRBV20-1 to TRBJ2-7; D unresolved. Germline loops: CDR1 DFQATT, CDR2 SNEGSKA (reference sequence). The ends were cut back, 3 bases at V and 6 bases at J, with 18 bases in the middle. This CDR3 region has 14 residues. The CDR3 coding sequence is TGCAGTGCTAGTGAACGCGCGGTAACGGCCGAGCAGTACTTC. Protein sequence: CSASERAVTAEQYF.

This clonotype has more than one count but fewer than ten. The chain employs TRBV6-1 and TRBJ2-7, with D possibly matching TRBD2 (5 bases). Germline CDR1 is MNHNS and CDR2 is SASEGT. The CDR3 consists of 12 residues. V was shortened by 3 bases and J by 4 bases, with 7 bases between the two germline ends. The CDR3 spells CASSDRGYEQYF. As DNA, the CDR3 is TGTGCCAGCAGTGACCGAGGGTACGAGCAGTACTTC.

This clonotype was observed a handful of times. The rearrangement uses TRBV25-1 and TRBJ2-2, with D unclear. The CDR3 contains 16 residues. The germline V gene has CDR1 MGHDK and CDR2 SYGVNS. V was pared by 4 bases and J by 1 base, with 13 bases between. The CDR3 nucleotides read TGTGCCAGCAGTGGAGTGTGGTCAGAGAACACCGGGGAGCTGTTTTTT. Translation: CASSGVWSENTGELFF.

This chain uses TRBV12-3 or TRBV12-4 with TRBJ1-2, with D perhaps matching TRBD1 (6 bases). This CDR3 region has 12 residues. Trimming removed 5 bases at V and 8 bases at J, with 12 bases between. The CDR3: CASSPTGNGYTF. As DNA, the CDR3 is TGTGCCAGCAGTCCAACAGGGAACGGCTACACCTTC.

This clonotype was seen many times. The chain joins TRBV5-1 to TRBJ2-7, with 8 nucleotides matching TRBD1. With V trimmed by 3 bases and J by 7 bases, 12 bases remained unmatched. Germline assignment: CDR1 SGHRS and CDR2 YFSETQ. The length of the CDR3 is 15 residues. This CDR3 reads CASSSDLTGAREQYF. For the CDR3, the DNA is TGCGCCAGCAGCTCGGACTTGACAGGGGCGAGGGAGCAGTACTTC.

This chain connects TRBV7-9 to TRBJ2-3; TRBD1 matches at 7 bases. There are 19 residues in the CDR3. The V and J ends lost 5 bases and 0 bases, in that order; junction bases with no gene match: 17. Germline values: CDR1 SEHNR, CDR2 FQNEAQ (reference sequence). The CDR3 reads CASSRYGIFGTVSTDTQYF. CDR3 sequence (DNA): TGTGCCAGCAGCCGGTACGGAATCTTCGGGACAGTTAGCACAGATACGCAGTATTTT.

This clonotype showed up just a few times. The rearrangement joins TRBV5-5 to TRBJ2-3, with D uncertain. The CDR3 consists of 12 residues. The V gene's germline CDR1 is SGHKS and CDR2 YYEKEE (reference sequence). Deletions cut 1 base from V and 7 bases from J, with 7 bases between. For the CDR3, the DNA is TGTGCCAGCAGCTTGTCTGAGAATACGCAGTATTTT. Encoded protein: CASSLSENTQYF.

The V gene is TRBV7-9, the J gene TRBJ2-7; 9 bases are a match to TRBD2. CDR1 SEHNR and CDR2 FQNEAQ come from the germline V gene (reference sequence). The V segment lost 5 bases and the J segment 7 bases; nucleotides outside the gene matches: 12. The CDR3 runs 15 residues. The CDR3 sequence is CASSPIGTSHREQYF. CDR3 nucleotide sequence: TGTGCCAGCAGCCCGATAGGGACTAGCCATCGGGAGCAGTACTTC.

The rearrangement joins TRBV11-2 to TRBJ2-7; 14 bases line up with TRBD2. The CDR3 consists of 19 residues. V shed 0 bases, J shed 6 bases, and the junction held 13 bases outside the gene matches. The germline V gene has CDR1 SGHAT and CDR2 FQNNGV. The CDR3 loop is CASSLDGLAGGWGRVEQYF. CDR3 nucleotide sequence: TGTGCCAGCAGCTTAGACGGACTAGCGGGAGGTTGGGGTCGAGTCGAGCAGTACTTC.

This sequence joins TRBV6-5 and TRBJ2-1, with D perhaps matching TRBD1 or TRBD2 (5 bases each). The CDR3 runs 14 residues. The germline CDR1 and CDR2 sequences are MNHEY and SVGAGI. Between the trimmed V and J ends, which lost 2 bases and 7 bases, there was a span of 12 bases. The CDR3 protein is CASSYQGVMNEQFF. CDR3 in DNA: TGTGCCAGCAGTTACCAGGGAGTTATGAATGAGCAGTTCTTC.

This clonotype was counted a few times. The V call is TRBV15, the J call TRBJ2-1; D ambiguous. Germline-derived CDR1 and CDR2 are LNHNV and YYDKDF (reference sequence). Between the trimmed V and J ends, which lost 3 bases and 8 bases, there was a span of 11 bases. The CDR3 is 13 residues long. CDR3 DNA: TGTGCCACCAGCAGGGTGGAAGCCTATGAGCAGTTCTTC. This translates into CATSRVEAYEQFF.

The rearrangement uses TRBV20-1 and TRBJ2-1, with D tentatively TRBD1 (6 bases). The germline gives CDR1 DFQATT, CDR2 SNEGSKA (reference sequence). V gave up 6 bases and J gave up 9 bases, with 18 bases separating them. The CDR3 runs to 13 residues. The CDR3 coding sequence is TGCAGTGCCCCAGATTTAACAGGGACTGAGCAGTTCTTC. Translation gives CSAPDLTGTEQFF.

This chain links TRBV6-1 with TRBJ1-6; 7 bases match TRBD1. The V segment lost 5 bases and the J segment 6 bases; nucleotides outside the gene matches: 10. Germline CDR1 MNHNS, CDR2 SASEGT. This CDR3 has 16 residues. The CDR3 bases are TGTGCCAGCAGTCTCAGGGACAGCTTGTTTAATTCACCCCTCCACTTT. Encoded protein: CASSLRDSLFNSPLHF.

CDR3 nucleotides: TGTGCCAGCAGCCCCACTTTTACTTGGACAGGGAACACCGGGGAGCTGTTTTTT. This gives the protein CASSPTFTWTGNTGELFF. This chain links TRBV27 with TRBJ2-2; 7 bases align to TRBD1. The CDR3 loop spans 18 amino acids. Trimming took 6 bases from V and 1 from J; bases not matched to a gene: 14. CDR1 and CDR2 (germline): MNHEY, SMNVEV (reference sequence).

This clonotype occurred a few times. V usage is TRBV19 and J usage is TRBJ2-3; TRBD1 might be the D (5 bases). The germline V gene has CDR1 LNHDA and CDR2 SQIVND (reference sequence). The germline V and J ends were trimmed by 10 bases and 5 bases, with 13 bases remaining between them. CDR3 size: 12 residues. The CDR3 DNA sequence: TGTGCCACCCGACAGTCAGGAGATACGCAGTATTTT. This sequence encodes CATRQSGDTQYF.

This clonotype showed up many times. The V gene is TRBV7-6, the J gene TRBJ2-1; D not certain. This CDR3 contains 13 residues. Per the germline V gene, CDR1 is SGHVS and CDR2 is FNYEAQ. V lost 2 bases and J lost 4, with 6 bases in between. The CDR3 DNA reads TGTGCCAGCAGCTTACGAGGTTACAATGAGCAGTTCTTC. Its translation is CASSLRGYNEQFF.

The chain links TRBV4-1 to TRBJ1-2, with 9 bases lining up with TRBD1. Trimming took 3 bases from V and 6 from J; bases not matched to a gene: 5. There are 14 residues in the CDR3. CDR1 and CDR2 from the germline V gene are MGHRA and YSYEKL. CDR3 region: CASSHGTGWDGYTF. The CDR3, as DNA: TGCGCCAGCAGCCACGGGACAGGGTGGGATGGCTACACCTTC.

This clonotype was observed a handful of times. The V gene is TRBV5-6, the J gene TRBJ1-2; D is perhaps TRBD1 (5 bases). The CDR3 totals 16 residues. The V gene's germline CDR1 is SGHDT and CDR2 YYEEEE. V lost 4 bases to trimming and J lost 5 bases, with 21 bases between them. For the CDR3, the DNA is TGTGCCAGCAGCCTCCTGTCGGAAGGGGCAGCATATGGCTACACCTTC. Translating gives CASSLLSEGAAYGYTF. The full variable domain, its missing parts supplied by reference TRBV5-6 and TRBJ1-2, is DAGVTQSPTHLIKTRGQQVTLRCSPKSGHDTVSWYQQALGQGPQFIFQYYEEEERQRGNFPDRFSGHQFPNYSSELNVNALLLGDSALYLCASSLLSEGAAYGYTFGSGTRLTVV.

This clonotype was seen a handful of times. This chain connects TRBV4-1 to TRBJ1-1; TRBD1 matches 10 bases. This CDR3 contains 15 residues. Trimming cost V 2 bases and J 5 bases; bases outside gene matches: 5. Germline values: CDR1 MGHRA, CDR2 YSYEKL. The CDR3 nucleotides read TGCGCCAGCAGCCAACCGGACAGGGGGTGGACTGAAGCTTTCTTT. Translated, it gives CASSQPDRGWTEAFF.

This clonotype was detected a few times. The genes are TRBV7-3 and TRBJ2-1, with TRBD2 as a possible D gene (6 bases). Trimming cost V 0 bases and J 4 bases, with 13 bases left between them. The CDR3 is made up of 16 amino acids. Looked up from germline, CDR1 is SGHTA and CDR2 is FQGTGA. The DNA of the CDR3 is TGTGCCAGCAGCTTAACGCTGACTAGACGATACAATGAGCAGTTCTTC. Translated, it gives CASSLTLTRRYNEQFF.

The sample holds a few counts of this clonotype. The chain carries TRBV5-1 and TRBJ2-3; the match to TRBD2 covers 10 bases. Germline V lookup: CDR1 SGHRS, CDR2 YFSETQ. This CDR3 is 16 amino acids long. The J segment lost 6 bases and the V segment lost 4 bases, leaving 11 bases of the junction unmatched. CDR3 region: CASSQLTLAGADTQYF. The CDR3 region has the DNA TGCGCCAGCAGCCAACTCACCCTAGCGGGAGCCGATACGCAGTATTTT. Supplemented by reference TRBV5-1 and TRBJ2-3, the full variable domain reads KAGVTQTPRYLIKTRGQQVTLSCSPISGHRSVSWYQQTPGQGLQFLFEYFSETQRNKGNFPGRFSGRQFSNSRSEMNVSTLELGDSALYLCASSQLTLAGADTQYFGPGTRLTVL.

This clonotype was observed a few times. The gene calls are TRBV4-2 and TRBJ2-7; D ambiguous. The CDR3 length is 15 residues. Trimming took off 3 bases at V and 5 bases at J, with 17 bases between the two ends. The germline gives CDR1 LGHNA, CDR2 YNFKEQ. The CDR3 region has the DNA TGTGCCAGCAGCCAGGAATGGCAGTCCGGTCACGAGCAGTACTTC. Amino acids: CASSQEWQSGHEQYF.

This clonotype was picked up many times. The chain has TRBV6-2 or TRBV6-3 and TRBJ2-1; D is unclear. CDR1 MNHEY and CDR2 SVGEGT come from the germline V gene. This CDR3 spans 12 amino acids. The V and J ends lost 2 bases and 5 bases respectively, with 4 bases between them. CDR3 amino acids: CASSYQNNEQFF. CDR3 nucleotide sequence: TGTGCCAGCAGTTACCAAAACAATGAGCAGTTCTTC.

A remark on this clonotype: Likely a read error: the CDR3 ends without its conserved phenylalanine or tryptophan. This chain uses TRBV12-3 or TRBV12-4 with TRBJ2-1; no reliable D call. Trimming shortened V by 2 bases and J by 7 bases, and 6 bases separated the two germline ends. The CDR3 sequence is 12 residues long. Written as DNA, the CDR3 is TGTGCCAGCAGTTTACAAGCAAATGAGCAGTTCTAC. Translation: CASSLQANEQFY.